This is a list of T cell receptor beta chains from one sample in a study of blood T cell repertoires in COVID-19. Some clones are missing from TCRdb's copy, which holds only in-frame ones; the method was immunoSEQ multiplex PCR. The repertoire consists of approximately 230,000 clones, with around 88% occurring once and the leading ten covering over 12%. The material sequenced was PBMCs or T cells enriched from blood (not recorded which). These TCRs come from a woman between 45 and 65 years old with acute COVID-19. CDR3s include the opening cysteine and the closing phenylalanine or tryptophan. The D gene is left open where the match is weak. A row's size may be missing; if present it is once, few, many or a size class.

d_gene	v_gene	j_gene	abundance	CDR3aa	CDR3nt
NA	TRBV7-8	TRBJ2-3	few	CASSPRNWGSGLTQYF	TGTGCCAGCAGCCCCCGGAATTGGGGTTCCGGACTTACGCAGTATTTT
NA	TRBV7-9	TRBJ2-7	large	CASSPPTGSYEQYF	TGTGCCAGCAGCCCGCCGACAGGTTCCTACGAGCAGTACTTC
NA	TRBV29-1	TRBJ2-7	NA	CSARREILYEQYF	TGCAGCGCCCGCCGGGAGATCCTCTACGAGCAGTACTTC
TRBD1	TRBV9	TRBJ2-2	NA	CASSAGDRVVVGELFF	TGTGCCAGCAGCGCCGGGGACAGGGTAGTGGTCGGGGAGCTGTTTTTT
NA	TRBV5-1	TRBJ2-7	NA	CASSLAAPAREQYF	TGCGCCAGCAGCTTGGCCGCACCCGCCCGGGAGCAGTACTTC
TRBD2	TRBV7-2	TRBJ2-5	NA	CASSLRTSGIQETQYF	TGTGCCAGCAGCCTTCGGACTAGTGGTATACAAGAGACCCAGTACTTC
TRBD1	TRBV7-9	TRBJ2-5	NA	CASSTGTAHQETQYF	TGTGCCAGCAGCACCGGGACAGCTCACCAAGAGACCCAGTACTTC
TRBD1	TRBV3-1/TRBV3-2	TRBJ1-2	NA	CASSQGQGNGYTF	TGTGCCAGCAGCCAAGGACAGGGGAATGGCTACACCTTC
TRBD1	TRBV25-1	TRBJ1-6	NA	CASSEADRGISPLHF	TGTGCCAGCAGTGAGGCTGACAGGGGGATTTCACCCCTCCACTTT
TRBD1	TRBV5-1	TRBJ2-7	NA	CASSLATGAYVEQYF	TGCGCCAGCAGCTTGGCCACAGGGGCCTACGTCGAGCAGTACTTC
NA	TRBV21-1	TRBJ2-5	NA	CASGQGEKETQYF	TGTGCCAGCGGACAGGGGGAAAAAGAGACCCAGTACTTC
NA	TRBV7-8	TRBJ1-1	NA	CASSRTGNTEAFF	TGTGCCAGCAGCAGAACAGGGAACACTGAAGCTTTCTTT
NA	TRBV19	TRBJ2-3	NA	CASSRSSDTQYF	TGTGCCAGTAGTCGGAGCTCAGATACGCAGTATTTT
TRBD1	TRBV25-1	TRBJ1-1	NA	CASQGAANTEAFF	TGTGCCAGTCAGGGGGCCGCGAACACTGAAGCTTTCTTT
NA	TRBV12-3/TRBV12-4	TRBJ2-1	NA	CASSITQGYEQFF	TGTGCCAGCAGTATCACCCAGGGTTATGAGCAGTTCTTC
NA	TRBV19	TRBJ1-1	NA	CASSNTGFRSEAFF	TGTGCCAGTTCTAACACAGGGTTTCGGTCTGAAGCTTTCTTT
TRBD1	TRBV19	TRBJ2-5	few	CASTTGGRETQYF	TGTGCCAGTACCACAGGGGGACGAGAGACCCAGTACTTC
TRBD1	TRBV15	TRBJ1-6	NA	CATSSHRGVSPLHF	TGTGCCACCAGCAGCCACAGGGGCGTTTCACCCCTCCACTTT
NA	TRBV29-1	TRBJ1-1	NA	CSVEMDMNTEAFF	TGCAGCGTGGAGATGGACATGAACACTGAAGCTTTCTTT
TRBD1	TRBV7-2	TRBJ2-3	NA	CASSRQGPRSTDTQYF	TGTGCCAGCAGCAGACAGGGGCCTAGGAGCACAGATACGCAGTATTTT
NA	TRBV28	TRBJ1-3	NA	CASILGNTIYF	TGTGCCAGCATCCTAGGAAACACCATATATTTT
TRBD1	TRBV11-2	TRBJ2-6	NA	CASSSYRGRGANVLTF	TGTGCCAGCAGCTCGTACAGGGGAAGAGGGGCCAACGTCCTGACTTTC
TRBD2	TRBV6-4	TRBJ2-3	NA	CASSLVPGFSGRDTDTQYF	TGTGCCAGCAGCCTCGTTCCCGGCTTTAGCGGGAGGGACACAGATACGCAGTATTTT
TRBD2	TRBV6-5	TRBJ2-7	NA	CASMEASGPYEQYF	TGTGCCAGCATGGAGGCTAGCGGCCCCTACGAGCAGTACTTC
TRBD1	TRBV7-3	TRBJ2-1	NA	CASSSHLDRGAYNEQFF	TGTGCCAGCAGCTCCCACCTCGACAGGGGGGCCTACAATGAGCAGTTCTTC
NA	TRBV6-5	TRBJ2-1	NA	CASSTDRSSYNEQFF	TGTGCCAGCAGTACCGACAGAAGCTCCTACAATGAGCAGTTCTTC
TRBD1	TRBV30	TRBJ2-1	once	CAWSRDRAGYNEQFF	TGTGCCTGGAGTCGAGACAGGGCCGGCTACAATGAGCAGTTCTTC
TRBD2	TRBV24-1	TRBJ2-1	NA	CATSDETSRGRDNEQFF	TGTGCCACCAGTGACGAAACGTCCCGCGGGAGAGACAATGAGCAGTTCTTC
NA	TRBV7-2	TRBJ2-7	NA	CASSLGSATYEQYF	TGTGCCAGCAGCTTGGGTAGCGCCACCTACGAGCAGTACTTC
NA	TRBV5-6	TRBJ1-4	few	CASSLAGEVEKLFF	TGTGCCAGCAGCTTGGCGGGGGAGGTCGAAAAACTGTTTTTT
NA	TRBV9	TRBJ1-1	few	CASSAHSKTALNTEAFF	TGTGCCAGCAGCGCCCACTCTAAGACAGCGTTGAACACTGAAGCTTTCTTT
NA	TRBV9	TRBJ2-3	NA	CASSGMRGSTDTQYF	TGTGCCAGCAGCGGTATGCGCGGCAGCACAGATACGCAGTATTTT
NA	TRBV5-1	TRBJ2-5	NA	CASRMAGATQETQYF	TGCGCCAGCAGGATGGCGGGGGCAACGCAAGAGACCCAGTACTTC
TRBD2	TRBV4-2	TRBJ2-7	NA	CASSRASSGSGSYEQYF	TGTGCCAGCAGCCGTGCTTCTAGCGGGAGCGGCTCCTACGAGCAGTACTTC
TRBD1	TRBV2	TRBJ2-1	NA	CASSSGTGGAGEQFF	TGTGCCAGCAGCTCCGGGACAGGGGGCGCGGGTGAGCAGTTCTTC
TRBD1	TRBV10-3	TRBJ2-1	NA	CAISRLDRTNNEQFF	TGTGCCATCAGCCGACTGGACAGGACAAACAATGAGCAGTTCTTC
NA	TRBV9	TRBJ2-7	NA	CASSGRGGPGSSYEQYF	TGTGCCAGCAGCGGACGGGGTGGGCCGGGGAGCTCCTACGAGCAGTACTTC
NA	TRBV27	TRBJ1-4	NA	CASSLVGREKLFF	TGTGCCAGCAGTTTGGTTGGCAGGGAAAAACTGTTTTTT
NA	TRBV6-5	TRBJ2-7	NA	CASKAGSEQYF	TGTGCCAGCAAGGCAGGATCCGAGCAGTACTTC
TRBD1	TRBV6-9	TRBJ2-5	NA	CASSCTVGDSNTQETQYF	TGTGCCAGCAGTTGCACTGTCGGGGACAGTAATACCCAAGAGACCCAGTACTTC
NA	TRBV12-5	TRBJ1-5	NA	CASGIGNQPQHF	TGTGCTAGTGGTATAGGCAATCAGCCCCAGCATTTT
NA	TRBV29-1	TRBJ1-1	once	CSVCNRTLFLGTEAFF	TGCAGCGTTTGTAACAGAACTCTTTTTTTGGGCACTGAAGCTTTCTTT
NA	TRBV2	TRBJ1-1	NA	CASSYREYTEAFF	TGTGCCAGCAGTTACAGGGAGTACACTGAAGCTTTCTTT
NA	TRBV27	TRBJ2-1	NA	CASSLQGNEQFF	TGTGCCAGCAGTCTACAGGGCAATGAGCAGTTCTTC
NA	TRBV9	TRBJ1-3	NA	CASSPGTSMNTIYF	TGTGCCAGCAGCCCCGGGACATCCATGAACACCATATATTTT
NA	TRBV21-1	TRBJ1-4	NA	CASSKVEGGANEKLFF	TGTGCCAGCAGCAAAGTCGAAGGGGGAGCTAATGAAAAACTGTTTTTT
TRBD1	TRBV7-6	TRBJ1-2	NA	CASSLQGGTAYGYTF	TGTGCCAGCAGCTTACAGGGGGGCACGGCATATGGCTACACCTTC
TRBD2	TRBV19	TRBJ2-7	NA	CASSTLAGGLYEQYF	TGTGCCAGTAGTACCCTAGCGGGAGGGCTCTACGAGCAGTACTTC
NA	TRBV28	TRBJ1-2	NA	CASSLSRWAAEGDNYGYTF	TGTGCCAGCAGTTTAAGTAGGTGGGCAGCAGAAGGGGATAACTATGGCTACACCTTC
NA	TRBV24-1	TRBJ2-5	once	CATGAPPGTGETQYF	TGTGCCACCGGAGCGCCACCGGGAACCGGAGAGACCCAGTACTTC
TRBD2	TRBV2	TRBJ2-1	NA	CASSEPSGREQFF	TGTGCCAGCAGTGAACCGAGCGGGAGGGAGCAGTTCTTC
NA	TRBV28	TRBJ1-5	NA	CASSFYRDLNQPQHF	TGTGCCAGCAGTTTTTACAGGGACCTCAATCAGCCCCAGCATTTT
TRBD1	TRBV12-3/TRBV12-4	TRBJ1-2	NA	CASSILGQGGKYF	TGTGCCAGCAGTATACTCGGACAGGGCGGAAAATACTTC